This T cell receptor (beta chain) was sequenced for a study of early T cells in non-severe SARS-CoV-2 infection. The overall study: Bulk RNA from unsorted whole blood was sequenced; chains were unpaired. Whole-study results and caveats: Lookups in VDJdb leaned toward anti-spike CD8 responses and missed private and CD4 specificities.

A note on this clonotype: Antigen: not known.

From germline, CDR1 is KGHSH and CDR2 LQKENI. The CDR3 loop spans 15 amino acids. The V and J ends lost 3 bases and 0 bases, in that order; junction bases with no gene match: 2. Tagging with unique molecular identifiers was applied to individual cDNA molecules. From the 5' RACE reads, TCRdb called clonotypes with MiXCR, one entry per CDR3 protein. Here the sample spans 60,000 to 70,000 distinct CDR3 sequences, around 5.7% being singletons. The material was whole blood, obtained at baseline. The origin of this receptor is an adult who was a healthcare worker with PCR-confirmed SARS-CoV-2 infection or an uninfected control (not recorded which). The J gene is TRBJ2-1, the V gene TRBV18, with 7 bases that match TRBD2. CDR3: CASSPIAGSYNEQFF. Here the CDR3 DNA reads TGTGCCAGCTCACCCATAGCGGGCTCCTACAATGAGCAGTTCTTC.